This passage covers 13 T cell receptor gamma chains from one sample sequenced in a study of Vδ1+ human thymocytes. Overall study findings and caveats: In the thymus, TRG and TRD repertoires looked highly polyclonal with Gaussian CDR3 lengths.

Sequences come from RNA converted to cDNA by reverse transcription. CDR3 amplicons came from multiplex PCR with pooled V-gene forward and constant-region reverse primers. TCRdb fed the multiplex PCR reads into CATT to redo clone calling. The profile shows 30,000 to 45,000 gamma-chain clones, roughly a fifth of them singletons. The antigens these receptors bind are not known. The source material was Vdelta1+ gamma-delta thymocytes from the thymus. Subset here: FACS-sorted CD3+ TCRalphabeta- TCRVdelta1+ TCRVdelta2- thymocytes. All receptors derive from a girl under two years old who had congenital heart surgery.

This clone was recorded a few times. V gene TRGV8 combines with J gene TRGJ1 or TRGJ2. Germline CDR1 is VENAVY and CDR2 is YDSYNSRV. The CDR3 covers 10 residues. Germline trimming cut 5 bases from V and 12 bases from J; bases unmatched to any gene: 7. The CDR3 sequence: CATWARWKLF. The CDR3 DNA reads TGTGCCACCTGGGCCCGTTGGAAACTCTTT.

This clone was observed a handful of times. The V gene is TRGV9, the J gene TRGJP1. The CDR3 is 13 residues long. Germline V gene data show CDR1 as GITISATS and CDR2 as ISYDGTV (reference sequence). Losses at the gene ends were 3 bases for V and 5 bases for J; bases not matched to a gene: 3. The CDR3 DNA is TGTGCCTTGTGGGAGAAAACTGGTTGGTTCAAGATATTT. The encoded protein is CALWEKTGWFKIF.

The rearrangement uses TRGV9 and TRGJ1 or TRGJ2. Losses at the gene ends were 5 bases for V and 5 bases for J; bases not matched to a gene: 6. The CDR3 sequence is 12 residues long. Germline V lookup: CDR1 GITISATS, CDR2 ISYDGTV (reference sequence). The CDR3 coding sequence is TGTGCCTTGTGGGGGCCGGATTATAAGAAACTCTTT. Translated, it gives CALWGPDYKKLF.

In regard to this clone: A read error may explain this, as a much larger clone is one base away. Within the sample, other DNA sequences also encode this same CDR3. The genes are TRGV9 and TRGJP. The J segment lost 11 bases and the V segment lost 0 bases, leaving 7 bases of the junction unmatched. The CDR3 spans 16 residues. Germline assignment: CDR1 GITISATS and CDR2 ISYDGTV (reference sequence). The CDR3 reads CALWEVRELGKKIKVF. As DNA, the CDR3 is TGTGCCTTGTGGGAGGTGCGGGAGCTGGGCAAAAAAATCAAGGTATTT.

The chain couples TRGV3 to TRGJP2. Germline assignment: CDR1 VTNTFY and CDR2 YDVSTARD (reference sequence). The CDR3 runs 14 residues. J gave up 11 bases and V 3 bases, and 12 bases lay outside the gene matches. The CDR3 DNA is TGTGCCACCTGGGACGGGGGGACTAGGTGGATCAAGACGTTT. Amino acid sequence: CATWDGGTRWIKTF.

V gene TRGV5 combines with J gene TRGJ1 or TRGJ2. With 4 bases clipped from V and 12 bases from J, the junction kept 12 bases outside the gene matches. The CDR3 is made up of 12 amino acids. Per the germline V gene, CDR1 is VINAFY and CDR2 is YDVSNSKD. CDR3 loop: CATWEPGAGKLF. The CDR3 coding sequence is TGTGCCACCTGGGAACCGGGTGCGGGGAAACTCTTT.

This clone was recorded a few times. The chain links TRGV4 to TRGJ1 or TRGJ2. The CDR3 is made up of 9 amino acids. Per the germline V gene, CDR1 is EGSTGY and CDR2 is YDSYTSSV. V lost 9 bases and J lost 8; bases outside the gene matches: 4. The CDR3 DNA reads TGTGCCACCCAAGATAAGAAACTCTTT. Amino acid sequence: CATQDKKLF.

This clone has only a few counts. This same CDR3 is encoded by further DNA sequences in the sample. The J gene is TRGJ1 or TRGJ2, the V gene TRGV4. Germline CDR1 reads EGSTGY; CDR2 reads YDSYTSSV. The trim removed 2 bases at V and 7 bases at J, leaving 2 bases unmatched. The CDR3 is 11 residues long. The CDR3 reads CATWDAYKKLF. As DNA, the CDR3 is TGTGCCACCTGGGATGCCTATAAGAAACTCTTT.

The gene calls are TRGV9 and TRGJP2. With V trimmed by 5 bases and J by 2 bases, 8 bases remained unmatched. This CDR3 has 15 amino acids. Germline CDR1 reads GITISATS; CDR2 reads ISYDGTV (reference sequence). The CDR3 loop reads CALWARTSSDWIKTF. CDR3 sequence (DNA): TGTGCCTTGTGGGCCAGAACCAGTAGTGATTGGATCAAGACGTTT.

Comment on this clone: One end of the junction varies from germline; a read error may be responsible. The sample holds other DNA sequences that translate to the same CDR3. The J gene is TRGJP1, the V gene TRGV9. CDR3 length: 18 residues. Germline CDR1 reads GITISATS; CDR2 reads ISYDGTV (reference sequence). This CDR3 is CALWEVQIGTTTGWFKIF. For the CDR3, the DNA is TGTGCCTTGTGGGAGGTGCAAATTGGAACTACCACTGGTTGGTTCAAGATCTTT.

The chain uses TRGV9 and TRGJ1 or TRGJ2. The length of the CDR3 is 14 residues. The trim removed 0 bases at V and 5 bases at J, leaving 7 bases unmatched. Per the germline V gene, CDR1 is GITISATS and CDR2 is ISYDGTV (reference sequence). CDR3 DNA sequence: TGTGCCTTGTGGGAGGTGCCAGGGAATTATAAGAAACTCTTT. It translates to CALWEVPGNYKKLF.

The chain links TRGV4 to TRGJ1 or TRGJ2. The CDR3 is made up of 15 amino acids. Germline values: CDR1 EGSTGY, CDR2 YDSYTSSV. V was pared by 1 base and J by 3 bases, with 9 bases of the junction left unmatched. The CDR3 sequence is CATWDGGFSYYKKLF. CDR3 sequence (DNA): TGTGCCACCTGGGATGGCGGGTTTAGTTATTATAAGAAACTCTTT.

This clone was seen a few times. This rearrangement joins TRGV9 to TRGJ1 or TRGJ2. The CDR3 is 15 amino acids. Looked up from germline, CDR1 is GITISATS and CDR2 is ISYDGTV (reference sequence). J was trimmed by 0 bases and V by 2 bases; bases with no gene match: 7. The CDR3 DNA is TGTGCCTTGTGGGAGGGGAGAAGGAATTATTATAAGAAACTCTTT. The encoded protein is CALWEGRRNYYKKLF.